A single sample gave rise to the 26 T cell receptor beta chains below, sequenced in a study of blood T cell repertoires in COVID-19 (TCRdb year 2020). The library was prepared using the immunoSEQ multiplex PCR assay. Held by TCRdb, this immuneACCESS table contains in-frame sequences only and omits some clones. Under half of the omission traces to an unresolved V gene where checked; the cause of the rest is unknown. The sample table contains around 200,000 clones; only one count was recorded for roughly 89% of them. The ten largest clonotypes hold roughly 3.4% of the sample. Sequenced input: PBMCs or T cells enriched from blood (not recorded which). The source is a woman in her thirties or forties with acute COVID-19.

V gene TRBV11-3 combines with J gene TRBJ1-2; 10 nucleotides match TRBD1. Germline assignment: CDR1 SGHNT and CDR2 YENEEA. This CDR3 has 15 residues. Unmatched junction bases numbered 9, after V lost 3 bases and J lost 8 bases. The CDR3 coding sequence is TGTGCCAGCAGCTTGGGGACAGGGGTAAGTAGGGGCTACACCTTC. It specifies CASSLGTGVSRGYTF.

This CDR3 reads CSVLGTGTHNSPLHF. The CDR3 DNA is TGCAGCGTCCTCGGGACAGGCACACATAATTCACCCCTCCACTTT. This chain uses TRBV29-1 with TRBJ1-6, with 8 bases fitting TRBD1. CDR3 size: 15 residues. J gave up 5 bases and V 6 bases, and 9 bases lay outside the gene matches. Germline CDR1 reads SQVTM; CDR2 reads ANQGSEA.

The chain employs TRBV18 and TRBJ2-5, with TRBD1 identical over 7 bases. V lost 5 bases and J lost 0; bases outside the gene matches: 15. Germline lookup yields CDR1 KGHSH and CDR2 LQKENI. The CDR3 has 18 amino acids. The CDR3 reads CASSSSEPTGLYQETQYF. The CDR3 DNA is TGTGCCAGCTCATCGTCGGAGCCGACAGGGCTGTACCAAGAGACCCAGTACTTC.

This clone was detected only once. V gene TRBV9 combines with J gene TRBJ2-4; 14 nucleotides align to TRBD2. V lost 3 bases and J lost 14; bases outside the gene matches: 10. The germline V gene encodes CDR1 SGDLS and CDR2 YYNGEE. There are 15 residues in the CDR3. The CDR3 sequence is CASSETTSGGAEKYF. The CDR3 DNA reads as TGTGCCAGCAGCGAGACGACTAGCGGGGGGGCCGAGAAGTACTTC.

This chain uses TRBV2 with TRBJ1-2; D perhaps matches TRBD1 (5 bases). CDR1 SNHLY and CDR2 FYNNEI come from the germline V gene. Between the trimmed V and J ends, which lost 3 bases and 8 bases, there was a span of 10 bases. CDR3 length equals 12 residues. CDR3 coding DNA: TGTGCCAGCAGTGATCAGGGTTGGGGCTACACCTTC. This codes for CASSDQGWGYTF.

The chain is built from TRBV5-1 and TRBJ1-1; D not resolved. The V end lost 2 bases, the J end lost 6 bases, and 11 bases lay between the germline ends. This CDR3 has 13 amino acids. The germline CDR1 and CDR2 sequences are SGHRS and YFSETQ. The CDR3 DNA sequence: TGCGCCAGCAGCTTCTTTATTTCGGCTGAAGCTTTCTTT. It translates to CASSFFISAEAFF. Full variable domain (missing parts from reference TRBV5-1 and TRBJ1-1): KAGVTQTPRYLIKTRGQQVTLSCSPISGHRSVSWYQQTPGQGLQFLFEYFSETQRNKGNFPGRFSGRQFSNSRSEMNVSTLELGDSALYLCASSFFISAEAFFGQGTRLTVV.

The chain combines TRBV4-3 with TRBJ1-2; tentative D call: TRBD1 (5 bases). The CDR3 is made up of 19 amino acids. Germline V CDR1 and CDR2: LGHNA, YSLEER. Trimming removed 0 bases at V and 2 bases at J, with 22 bases between. CDR3 protein: CASSQEAGGLRGTNYGYTF. DNA for the CDR3: TGCGCCAGCAGCCAAGAAGCGGGCGGGTTAAGGGGAACAAACTATGGCTACACCTTC.

The J gene is TRBJ2-2, the V gene TRBV5-1, with no clear D. The CDR3 is 14 residues long. Trimming stripped 0 bases from V and 2 bases from J, with 5 bases between. Germline V CDR1 and CDR2: SGHRS, YFSETQ. CDR3 nucleotide sequence: TGCGCCAGCAGCTTGGCTATAAACACCGGGGAGCTGTTTTTT. This encodes CASSLAINTGELFF.

A single count supports this clone. V gene TRBV12-5 combines with J gene TRBJ1-1, with 7 bases lining up with TRBD1. CDR1 and CDR2 from the germline V gene are LGHNT and FRNRAP. Germline trimming cut 2 bases from V and 1 base from J; bases unmatched to any gene: 10. This CDR3 is 17 amino acids long. In DNA, the CDR3 is TGTGCTAGTGGTTTGATATCAGGGGGTATCGGGAACACTGAAGCTTTCTTT. It encodes CASGLISGGIGNTEAFF. Based on the CDR3 plus reference TRBV12-5 and TRBJ1-1, the full variable domain is DARVTQTPRHKVTEMGQEVTMRCQPILGHNTVFWYRQTMMQGLELLAYFRNRAPLDDSGMPKDRFSAEMPDATLATLKIQPSEPRDSAVYFCASGLISGGIGNTEAFFGQGTRLTVV.

This chain links TRBV6-1 with TRBJ2-1; D not resolved. The CDR3 contains 12 residues. Trimming took off 1 base at V and 8 bases at J, with 6 bases between the two ends. Germline V CDR1 and CDR2: MNHNS, SASEGT. CDR3 DNA: TGTGCCAGCAGTGAAGGTGGCTATGAGCAGTTCTTC. This encodes CASSEGGYEQFF.

This chain joins TRBV27 and TRBJ1-2; 8 bases are a match to TRBD1. CDR1 is MNHEY and CDR2 is SMNVEV in the germline V gene (reference sequence). V was pared by 9 bases and J by 2 bases, with 5 bases of the junction left unmatched. The CDR3 is 13 amino acids. The CDR3 loop is CASADRANYGYTF. CDR3 nucleotide sequence: TGTGCCAGTGCGGACAGGGCGAACTATGGCTACACCTTC.

The chain joins TRBV25-1 to TRBJ1-6; a weak D match, TRBD1 (5 bases). Germline V CDR1 and CDR2: MGHDK, SYGVNS. CDR3 length: 18 residues. V was shortened by 0 bases and J by 5 bases, with 17 bases between the two germline ends. CDR3 nucleotide sequence: TGTGCCAGCAGTGAATATATTGGGGGGGAGTTGGATAATTCACCCCTCCACTTT. Protein sequence: CASSEYIGGELDNSPLHF.

The chain combines TRBV3-1 (or the pseudogene TRBV3-2) with TRBJ2-1, with D unresolved. The CDR3 runs 14 residues. Germline V gives CDR1 LGHDT, CDR2 YNNKEL (reference sequence). V lost 2 bases to trimming and J lost 6 bases, with 11 bases between them. The CDR3 region is CASSQTRLGNEQFF. DNA for the CDR3: TGTGCCAGCAGCCAAACGAGGTTGGGCAATGAGCAGTTCTTC.

The rearrangement joins TRBV10-3 to TRBJ2-1; D is undetermined. CDR1 is ENHRY and CDR2 is SYGVKD in the germline V gene. The CDR3 is 13 residues long. Trimming left V 0 bases short and J 9 bases short, with 9 bases between. CDR3 region: CAISESPRSEQFF. Here the CDR3 DNA reads TGTGCCATCAGTGAGTCCCCTAGGAGTGAGCAGTTCTTC.

This clone has more than one count but fewer than ten. V and J are TRBV7-2 and TRBJ1-1; possible D gene TRBD1, 5 bases. V lost 2 bases to trimming and J lost 0 bases, with 19 bases between them. CDR1 is SGHTA and CDR2 is FQGNSA in the germline V gene. The CDR3 is 18 amino acids. The CDR3: CASSLSRRDRNMNTEAFF. CDR3 nucleotides: TGTGCCAGCAGCTTATCAAGGAGGGACCGCAACATGAACACTGAAGCTTTCTTT. Filled out from reference TRBV7-2 and TRBJ1-1, the complete variable domain reads GAGVSQSPSNKVTEKGKDVELRCDPISGHTALYWYRQSLGQGLEFLIYFQGNSAPDKSGLPSDRFSAERTGGSVSTLTIQRTQQEDSAVYLCASSLSRRDRNMNTEAFFGQGTRLTVV.

The rearrangement uses TRBV6-2 or TRBV6-3 and TRBJ1-1, with D tentatively TRBD1 (6 bases). Trimming took off 2 bases at V and 1 base at J, with 11 bases between the two ends. CDR1 is MNHEY, CDR2 SVGEGT, per germline. The CDR3 loop spans 15 amino acids. CDR3 sequence (DNA): TGTGCCAGCAGTTACGCCACAGGGCCGAACACTGAAGCTTTCTTT. Protein: CASSYATGPNTEAFF.

The rearrangement links TRBV2 to TRBJ2-1; 11 positions agree with TRBD2. The CDR3 has 14 residues. V trimming: 6 bases; J trimming: 3 bases; junction bases outside the gene matches: 1. Germline loops: CDR1 SNHLY, CDR2 FYNNEI. DNA of the CDR3: TGTGCCAGCAGCCTAGCGGGGGGCTACAATGAGCAGTTCTTC. Protein product: CASSLAGGYNEQFF.

A remark on this clone: This sample also contains other DNA sequences that code for the same CDR3. The J gene is TRBJ2-2, the V gene TRBV12-3 or TRBV12-4, with D uncertain. V gave up 3 bases and J gave up 2 bases, with 4 bases separating them. The CDR3 is made up of 13 amino acids. The CDR3 DNA sequence: TGTGCCAGCAGTTTTAGAAACACCGGGGAGCTGTTTTTT. Protein sequence: CASSFRNTGELFF.

The rearrangement uses TRBV7-3 and TRBJ2-2; a weak D match, TRBD2 (5 bases). The CDR3 length is 14 residues. Germline CDR1 and CDR2: SGHTA and FQGTGA. Trimming left V 4 bases short and J 0 bases short, with 6 bases between. The CDR3 DNA reads as TGTGCCAGCAGCTCGGACTCGAACACCGGGGAGCTGTTTTTT. Protein product: CASSSDSNTGELFF.

V is TRBV2 and J is TRBJ1-1; D remains ambiguous. CDR3 length: 14 amino acids. V was trimmed by 1 base and J by 0 bases, leaving 6 bases between them. Germline-derived CDR1 and CDR2 are SNHLY and FYNNEI. CDR3 protein: CASSEVGVNTEAFF. The CDR3 DNA is TGTGCCAGCAGTGAAGTTGGAGTGAACACTGAAGCTTTCTTT.

This clone was found once. The chain couples TRBV7-3 to TRBJ1-6; the D is unclear. Germline assignment: CDR1 SGHTA and CDR2 FQGTGA. Trimming pared 10 bases from V and 6 bases from J, leaving 13 bases between. The CDR3 contains 13 residues. The CDR3 reads CATKRAANSPLHF. CDR3 in DNA: TGTGCCACCAAGCGGGCAGCTAATTCACCCCTCCACTTT. The variable domain in full, with the rest retrieved from reference TRBV7-3 and TRBJ1-6, is GAGVSQTPSNKVTEKGKYVELRCDPISGHTALYWYRQSLGQGPEFLIYFQGTGAADDSGLPNDRFFAVRPEGSVSTLKIQRTERGDSAVYLCATKRAANSPLHFGNGTRLTVT.

This clone showed up just once. The rearrangement joins TRBV12-5 to TRBJ2-7; D unresolved. V was trimmed by 1 base and J by 2 bases, leaving 9 bases between them. Germline V CDR1 and CDR2: LGHNT, FRNRAP. This CDR3 spans 14 amino acids. This CDR3 is CASGLGGGTYEQYF. In nucleotides, the CDR3 is TGTGCTAGTGGTTTGGGCGGCGGTACCTACGAGCAGTACTTC.

Details on this clone: This specimen includes other DNA sequences encoding the same CDR3. This chain uses TRBV5-6 with TRBJ1-1; D remains ambiguous. V was trimmed by 0 bases and J by 0 bases, leaving 3 bases between them. Germline CDR1 is SGHDT and CDR2 is YYEEEE. The CDR3 has 13 amino acids. The CDR3 is CASSLGVNTEAFF. The CDR3 DNA follows: TGTGCCAGCAGCTTGGGAGTGAACACTGAAGCTTTCTTT.

The chain is built from TRBV5-1 and TRBJ2-3, with TRBD1 as a possible D gene (6 bases). V dropped 5 bases and J dropped 0 bases, with 10 bases sitting between them. The CDR3 runs to 14 residues. Germline-derived CDR1 and CDR2 are SGHRS and YFSETQ. CDR3 sequence: CASRSDRSTDTQYF. As DNA, the CDR3 is TGCGCCAGCAGATCTGACAGGAGCACAGATACGCAGTATTTT.

V and J are TRBV15 and TRBJ2-7, with TRBD2 matching over 7 bases. CDR1 and CDR2 from the germline V gene are LNHNV and YYDKDF (reference sequence). This CDR3 has 13 residues. V lost 5 bases to trimming and J lost 7 bases; unmatched junction nucleotides: 8. Written as DNA, the CDR3 is TGTGCCACCAGCCCAGGGCGGCGGGGGGAGCAGTACGTC. Its protein product is CATSPGRRGEQYV.

The chain carries TRBV7-8 and TRBJ1-1; 7 nucleotides match TRBD1. After removal of 5 bases from V and 10 bases from J, the junction contained 13 bases not matched to a gene. The CDR3 is 14 amino acids. Germline values: CDR1 SGHVS, CDR2 FQNEAQ. CDR3 region: CASSPWTGSDVAFF. CDR3 bases: TGTGCCAGCAGCCCATGGACAGGATCGGATGTAGCTTTCTTT.